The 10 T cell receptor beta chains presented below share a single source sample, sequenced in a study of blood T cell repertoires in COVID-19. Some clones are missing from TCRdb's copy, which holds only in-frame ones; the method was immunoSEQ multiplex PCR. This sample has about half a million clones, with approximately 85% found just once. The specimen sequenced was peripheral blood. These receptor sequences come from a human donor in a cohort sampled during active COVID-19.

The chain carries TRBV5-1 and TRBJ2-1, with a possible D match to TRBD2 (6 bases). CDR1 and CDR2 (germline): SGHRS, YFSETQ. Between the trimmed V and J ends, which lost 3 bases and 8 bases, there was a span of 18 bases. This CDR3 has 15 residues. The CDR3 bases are TGCGCCAGCAGCTCAAATAGCGGAGGGCCCGATGAGCAGTTCTTC. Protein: CASSSNSGGPDEQFF.

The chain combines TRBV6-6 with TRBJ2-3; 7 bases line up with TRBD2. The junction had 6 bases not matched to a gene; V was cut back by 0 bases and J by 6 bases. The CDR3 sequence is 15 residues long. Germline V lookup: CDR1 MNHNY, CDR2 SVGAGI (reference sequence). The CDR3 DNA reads TGTGCCAGCAGTTACTCGACGGGAGGAGGGGATACGCAGTATTTT. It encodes CASSYSTGGGDTQYF.

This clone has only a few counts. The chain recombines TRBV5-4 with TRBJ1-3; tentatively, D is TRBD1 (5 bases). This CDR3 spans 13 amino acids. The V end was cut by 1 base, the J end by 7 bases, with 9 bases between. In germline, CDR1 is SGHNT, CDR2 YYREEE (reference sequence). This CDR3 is CASSLTGENTIYF. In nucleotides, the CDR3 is TGTGCCAGCAGCTTGACAGGAGAGAACACCATATATTTT.

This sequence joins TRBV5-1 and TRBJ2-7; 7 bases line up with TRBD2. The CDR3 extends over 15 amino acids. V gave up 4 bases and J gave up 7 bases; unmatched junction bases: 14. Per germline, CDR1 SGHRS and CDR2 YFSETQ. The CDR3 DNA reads TGCGCCAGCAGCCTGGTCGCGGGGAGGGCCGGGGAGCAGTACTTC. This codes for CASSLVAGRAGEQYF.

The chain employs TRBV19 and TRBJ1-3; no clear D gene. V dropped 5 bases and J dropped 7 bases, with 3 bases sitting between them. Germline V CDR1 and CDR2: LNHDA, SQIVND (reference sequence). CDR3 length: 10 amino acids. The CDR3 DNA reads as TGTGCCAGTAGTGCGAACACCATATATTTT. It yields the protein CASSANTIYF.

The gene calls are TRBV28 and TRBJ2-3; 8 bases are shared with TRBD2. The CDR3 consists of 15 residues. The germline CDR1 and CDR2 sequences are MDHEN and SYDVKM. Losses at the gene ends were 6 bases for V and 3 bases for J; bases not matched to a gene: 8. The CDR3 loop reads CASSLSGSRTDTQYF. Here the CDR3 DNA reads TGTGCCAGCAGCTTGAGCGGGAGTAGGACAGATACGCAGTATTTT.

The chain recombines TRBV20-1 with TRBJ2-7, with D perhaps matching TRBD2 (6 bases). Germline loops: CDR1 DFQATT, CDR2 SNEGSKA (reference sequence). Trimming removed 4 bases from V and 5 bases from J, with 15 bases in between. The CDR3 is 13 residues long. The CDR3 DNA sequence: TGCAGTGCTATTGAGCGGGTGTCCCACGAGCAGTACTTC. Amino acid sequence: CSAIERVSHEQYF.

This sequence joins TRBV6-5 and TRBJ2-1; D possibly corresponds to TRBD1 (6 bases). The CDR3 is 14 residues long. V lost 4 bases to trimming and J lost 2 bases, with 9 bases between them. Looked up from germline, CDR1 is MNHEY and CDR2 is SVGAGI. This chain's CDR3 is CASSLRTAYNEQFF. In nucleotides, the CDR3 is TGTGCCAGCAGTTTAAGGACAGCCTACAATGAGCAGTTCTTC.

The CDR3 coding sequence is TGTGCTAGTGGTCAGAGCGGGTTAACAGATACGCAGTATTTT. It codes for CASGQSGLTDTQYF. J is TRBJ2-3 and V is TRBV12-5; the D gene is possibly TRBD2 (6 bases). Germline V gene lookup returns CDR1 LGHNT and CDR2 FRNRAP. The V gene lost 5 bases and the J gene lost 3 bases, with 12 bases spanning the gap. The CDR3 consists of 14 residues.

Here the CDR3 DNA reads TGCGCCAGCAGCCCTTGGACAGGGGGAGGTTGGAACACCGGGGAGCTGTTTTTT. It is translated as CASSPWTGGGWNTGELFF. The chain carries TRBV4-1 and TRBJ2-2, with TRBD1 identical over 10 bases. The germline gives CDR1 MGHRA, CDR2 YSYEKL. This CDR3 region has 18 residues. V trimming: 4 bases; J trimming: 1 base; junction bases outside the gene matches: 9.